One sample yielded the 6 T cell receptor beta chains listed below, sequenced in a study of blood T cell repertoires in COVID-19. Clones were read by immunoSEQ multiplex PCR, and TCRdb kept only the in-frame ones, dropping some. The top ten clones hold around an eighth of a sample with approximately 90,000 clones, about 85% of them seen once. The sequenced sample consisted of peripheral blood. The receptors shown here come from a human donor in a cohort sampled during active COVID-19.

The chain joins TRBV10-3 to TRBJ2-3, with D perhaps matching TRBD2 (6 bases). Trimming left V 9 bases short and J 5 bases short, with 21 bases between. Germline values: CDR1 ENHRY, CDR2 SYGVKD. There are 15 residues in the CDR3. CDR3 sequence: CAIRGDGRAGDTQYF. Written as DNA, the CDR3 is TGTGCCATTAGAGGAGACGGGAGAGCGGGAGATACGCAGTATTTT.

The chain couples TRBV19 to TRBJ1-1; tentatively, D is TRBD1 (5 bases). V was clipped by 9 bases and J by 4 bases, with 15 bases between them. This CDR3 has 13 residues. Looked up from germline, CDR1 is LNHDA and CDR2 is SQIVND (reference sequence). Here the CDR3 DNA reads TGTGCCAGCACCAAACAGGCCCCCACTGAAGCTTTCTTT. It specifies CASTKQAPTEAFF.

CDR3 loop: CASSQDDGRETQYF. The CDR3 region has the DNA TGCGCCAGCAGCCAAGACGACGGGAGAGAGACCCAGTACTTC. V gene TRBV4-3 combines with J gene TRBJ2-5, with D possibly being TRBD2 (6 bases). This CDR3 comprises 14 residues. V lost 0 bases, J lost 4 bases, and 9 bases lay in between. Germline CDR1 LGHNA, CDR2 YSLEER.

The V and J genes are TRBV30 and TRBJ2-5; D is ambiguous. Trimming pared 4 bases from V and 4 bases from J, leaving 10 bases between. Germline CDR1 GTSNPN, CDR2 SVGIG (reference sequence). The CDR3 runs to 12 residues. For the CDR3, the DNA is TGTGCCTGGAACCTTGCGGCAGAGACCCAGTACTTC. It codes for CAWNLAAETQYF. The entire variable domain, with the rest obtained from reference TRBV30 and TRBJ2-5, is as follows: SQTIHQWPATLVQPVGSPLSLECTVEGTSNPNLYWYRQAAGRGLQLLFYSVGIGQISSEVPQNLSASRPQDRQFILSSKKLLLSDSGFYLCAWNLAAETQYFGPGTRLLVL.

V gene TRBV4-3 combines with J gene TRBJ2-7, with a weak D call TRBD2 (7 bases). The V gene lost 2 bases and the J gene lost 2 bases, with 10 bases spanning the gap. This CDR3 spans 14 amino acids. CDR1 is LGHNA, CDR2 YSLEER, per germline. CDR3 residues: CASSQRGGTYEQYF. CDR3 nucleotides: TGCGCCAGCAGCCAAAGGGGGGGGACCTACGAGCAGTACTTC.

This clone was counted at least ten times. The CDR3 loop is CATSRDLGSNQPQHF. As DNA, the CDR3 is TGTGCCACCAGCAGAGATCTCGGTAGCAATCAGCCCCAGCATTTT. The V gene is TRBV15, the J gene TRBJ1-5; D unresolved. V gave up 0 bases and J gave up 0 bases, with 6 bases separating them. The CDR3 contains 15 residues. Looked up from germline, CDR1 is LNHNV and CDR2 is YYDKDF (reference sequence).